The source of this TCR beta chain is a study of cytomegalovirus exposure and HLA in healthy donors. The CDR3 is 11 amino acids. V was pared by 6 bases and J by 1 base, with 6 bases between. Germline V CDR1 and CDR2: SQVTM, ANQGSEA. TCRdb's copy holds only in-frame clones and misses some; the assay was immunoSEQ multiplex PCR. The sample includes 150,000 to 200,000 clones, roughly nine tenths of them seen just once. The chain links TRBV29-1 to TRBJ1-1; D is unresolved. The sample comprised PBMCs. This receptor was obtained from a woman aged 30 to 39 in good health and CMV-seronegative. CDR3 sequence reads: CSVQKNTEAFF. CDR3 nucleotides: TGCAGCGTGCAAAAGAACACTGAAGCTTTCTTT.